This T cell receptor beta chain is from a study of T cell repertoires in cytomegalovirus infection. The wider study: Recently identified HLA-C-restricted CMV epitopes and well-studied HLA-B-restricted CMV epitopes were used by the study. In public TCR beta signatures, there were indications of both CMV infection and matching HLA type.

A remark on this clonotype: The antigen remains unidentified.

The CDR3 contains 13 residues. V was shortened by 4 bases and J by 10 bases, with 11 bases between the two germline ends. TCRdb itself ran the reads through MiXCR, one entry per CDR3 protein. The sample has about 570,000 distinct CDR3 sequences, roughly 43% seen once. Whole-study results and caveats: In two of eight donors, the top clonotype was HLA-C-restricted CMV-specific. Identification of carriers of CMV plus the relevant HLA was performed using cumulative public TCR beta family frequency.

Source: cultured PBMCs, taken from culture after CMV antigen stimulation. The chain recombines TRBV12-3 or TRBV12-4 with TRBJ1-6; D unresolved. The receptor was derived from a human donor in good health (CMV status not recorded). Some clones in this sample may be carry-over from other donors' samples. The CDR3 nucleotides are TGTGCCAGCAGTTCCCTCCCGAGGTCACCCCTCCACTTT. Protein sequence: CASSSLPRSPLHF.